A selection of T cell receptor beta chains follows, all from one sample in a study of OX40 agonist ivuxolimab in advanced cancers. Using immunoSEQ multiplex PCR, the repertoire was profiled, and TCRdb retains in-frame clones only, with some absent. The data hold more than 40,000 clones, with roughly 80% observed a single time. The material sequenced was CD4+ or CD8+ T cells sorted from blood, taken in a trial of the OX40 agonist ivuxolimab. Receptors originate from an adult with an advanced solid tumor such as melanoma, head and neck, liver or kidney cancer. Both conserved end residues are part of each CDR3. The D gene is left open where the match is weak. Clone size is not always given. Where it is, it says once, few, many or a class for expanded clones.

d_call	j_call	clone_size	v_call	cdr3_nt	cdr3_aa
TRBD1	TRBJ1-5	once	TRBV19	TGTGCCAGTAGTCGGGACAGGGGAAGGCATTACGGCAATCAGCCCCAGCATTTT	CASSRDRGRHYGNQPQHF
TRBD1	TRBJ1-1	-	TRBV6-1	TGTGCCAGCAGTGAAGGACGACAGGGAAAGAACACTGAAGCTTTCTTT	CASSEGRQGKNTEAFF
-	TRBJ1-1	-	TRBV5-1	TGCGCCAGCAGCAGGGACCGCCCGCTGGGCACTGAAGCTTTCTTT	CASSRDRPLGTEAFF
TRBD2	TRBJ2-1	-	TRBV29-1	TGCAGCGTTAAAACCGGGACTACGAACAATGAGCAGTTCTTC	CSVKTGTTNNEQFF
-	TRBJ2-2	once	TRBV10-2	TGCGCCAGCAGGCGCAGCGGTGCTGGCGGGGAGCTGTTTTTT	CASRRSGAGGELFF
-	TRBJ1-3	-	TRBV7-3	TGTGCCAGCAGCTTAGTTCCACGAGGGACTGGAAACACCATATATTTT	CASSLVPRGTGNTIYF
-	TRBJ2-7	-	TRBV28	TGTGCCAGCAGTTTACTTCCCTCTTCCTACGAGCAGTACTTC	CASSLLPSSYEQYF
-	TRBJ1-1	few	TRBV2	TGTGCCAGCAAAAATGGCGGAGGGCGAGCTGAAGCTTTCTTT	CASKNGGGRAEAFF
TRBD1	TRBJ1-2	-	TRBV6-6	TGTGCCAGCAGTTACTTCGGGACAGGGCATGGCTACACCTTC	CASSYFGTGHGYTF
TRBD2	TRBJ2-1	-	TRBV27	TGTGCCAGCAGTGCTCCTAGCGGGAGGGCCATGAGTGAGCAGTTCTTC	CASSAPSGRAMSEQFF
-	TRBJ2-7	-	TRBV6-1	TGTGCCAGCAGTCCCAGAAGTTGGGGGAACGAGCAGTACTTC	CASSPRSWGNEQYF
-	TRBJ2-3	once	TRBV23-1	TGCGCCAGCAGTCAAGGCCTGGGCACAGATACGCAGTATTTT	CASSQGLGTDTQYF
-	TRBJ2-7	-	TRBV19	TGTGCCAGTCGCTCGGCGCAGACCTACGAGCAGTACTTC	CASRSAQTYEQYF
TRBD2	TRBJ2-1	-	TRBV27	TGTGCCAGTTGGCCTACTAGCGGGGGGCCCTACAATGAGCAGTTCTTC	CASWPTSGGPYNEQFF
TRBD2	TRBJ2-5	-	TRBV29-1	TGCAGCGTAAGCCCGGGACTAGAAGGAGAGACCCAGTACTTC	CSVSPGLEGETQYF
-	TRBJ2-2	-	TRBV27	TGTGCCAGCAGTTTAGGGCTAGGAATCTACACCGGGGAGCTGTTTTTT	CASSLGLGIYTGELFF
-	TRBJ1-3	once	TRBV4-2	TGTGCCAGCAGCCAAGATTTTGGGACGGCCCTCTCTGGAAACACCATATATTTT	CASSQDFGTALSGNTIYF
-	TRBJ2-1	-	TRBV19	TGTGCCAGTAGCAAAATACTAGCTAGGGGCAATGAGCAGTTCTTC	CASSKILARGNEQFF
-	TRBJ2-7	-	TRBV21-1	TGTGCCAGCAACCTAGACAGGGGGCGAATCTACGAGCAGTACTTC	CASNLDRGRIYEQYF
-	TRBJ2-3	-	TRBV7-9	TGTGCCAGCAGCCGACGGGGAGTTGGCACAGATACGCAGTATTTT	CASSRRGVGTDTQYF
-	TRBJ1-1	few	TRBV19	TGTGCCAGTAGTACCCTACATCGGGGGGACACTGAAGCTTTCTTT	CASSTLHRGDTEAFF
TRBD2	TRBJ2-5	-	TRBV4-2	TGTGCCAGCAGCCAAGCTAGCGGGAGTGGAGAGACCCAGTACTTC	CASSQASGSGETQYF
TRBD1	TRBJ1-1	-	TRBV18	TGTGCCAGCTCACCTACTCAGGACAGGGAGGTTAGTGAAGCTTTCTTT	CASSPTQDREVSEAFF
-	TRBJ2-7	few	TRBV6-1	TGTGCCAGCAATAAACAGGGCTACGAGCAGTACTTC	CASNKQGYEQYF
-	TRBJ1-1	-	TRBV18	TGTGCCAGCTCACCTAGGGGAAGTAACACTGAAGCTTTCTTT	CASSPRGSNTEAFF
-	TRBJ1-1	-	TRBV30	TGTGCCTGGAGGAGCCCAGGGGTCGCAGAGAACACTGAAGCTTTCTTT	CAWRSPGVAENTEAFF
-	TRBJ1-1	medium-sized	TRBV19	TGTGCCAGTTCTGAGGGCAGATTGAACACTGAAGCTTTCTTT	CASSEGRLNTEAFF
-	TRBJ1-5	-	TRBV27	TGTGCCAGCAGGATCACAGGGTACAATCAGCCCCAGCATTTT	CASRITGYNQPQHF
TRBD1	TRBJ2-7	-	TRBV6-5	TGTGCCAGCAGTTACTCCATGACAGGGAACTCCTACGAGCAGTACTTC	CASSYSMTGNSYEQYF
TRBD2	TRBJ2-1	-	TRBV7-7	TGTGCTAGCAGCCCCGGGACTAGCGGTAACAATGAGCAGTTCTTC	CASSPGTSGNNEQFF
TRBD2	TRBJ2-3	-	TRBV14	TGTGCCAGCAGCCTCCATCGACTAGCGGGGCACCCCGATACGCAGTATTTT	CASSLHRLAGHPDTQYF
TRBD2	TRBJ2-1	-	TRBV5-6	TGTGCCAGCAGCTTGGATATAGCGGGAGCAGGGTACAATGAGCAGTTCTTC	CASSLDIAGAGYNEQFF
-	TRBJ2-7	many	TRBV5-1	TGCGCCAGCAGTCAGGACGCACACTCCTACGAGCAGTACTTC	CASSQDAHSYEQYF
TRBD2	TRBJ2-3	-	TRBV4-2	TGTGCCAGCAGCCAAGCCGAGGCTAGCGGGAGACTGAGCACAGATACGCAGTATTTT	CASSQAEASGRLSTDTQYF